The clone carrying this T cell receptor beta chain was seen only a few times. The length of the CDR3 is 15 residues. The J segment lost 2 bases and the V segment lost 3 bases, leaving 5 bases of the junction unmatched. Looked up from germline, CDR1 is WNHNN and CDR2 is SYGVQD (reference sequence). Blood RNA came from unsorted whole blood; germline DNA was also extracted. The sample belongs to a study of tumor-infiltrating lymphocytes in primary liver carcinoma. With approximately 500 ng total RNA as template and a constant-region primer, TCR beta cDNA was made. Three nested multiplex PCR rounds, a slightly modified ARM-PCR, produced the libraries for TCR beta. With TRBV1-TRBV30 forward primers and a C-beta reverse primer, the first two PCR rounds were run for around 11 cycles each. TCRdb fed the multiplex PCR reads into MiXCR, producing one record per CDR3 protein. The table records 250,000 to 350,000 distinct CDR3 sequences, 50% to 75% of them present only once.

Source material: peripheral blood. The origin of this receptor is a woman in her twenties or thirties with primary liver carcinoma and hepatitis B virus infection. V and J are TRBV10-1 and TRBJ2-3; 7 bases match TRBD2. The CDR3 protein is CASSESSGPTDTQYF. DNA for the CDR3: TGCGCCAGCAGTGAAAGTAGCGGGCCCACAGATACGCAGTATTTT.